This T cell receptor beta chain was captured by sequencing in a study of blood T cells in healthy people across ages. Study-wide results and limits: One million T cells yielded diversity estimates that were considered underestimates. Long-lived donors carried more naive CD4+ cells and greater diversity than aged donors. Unknown CMV status may confound age-related changes in expanded clones.

With a J-beta primer mix and a sample-barcoded 5' primer, a second PCR ran roughly 7 to 11 cycles. TCRdb fed the 5' RACE reads into MiXCR, producing one record per CDR3 protein. Seen here are approximately 690,000 distinct CDR3 sequences, roughly 58% observed once, and the top ten hold 35% to 40%. In the case of this clonotype: Its antigen is not known.

The clonotype originates from a man in his sixties in good health. The sequenced sample consisted of blood.

The CDR3 coding sequence is TGTGCCAGCAGCTTAGCGGAGGTGTACCAAGAGACCCAGTACTTC. Protein sequence: CASSLAEVYQETQYF. The V gene is TRBV7-2, the J gene TRBJ2-5, with a weak D call TRBD2 (5 bases). Germline V gene data show CDR1 as SGHTA and CDR2 as FQGNSA. The germline V and J ends were trimmed by 0 bases and 0 bases, with 8 bases remaining between them. There are 15 residues in the CDR3.